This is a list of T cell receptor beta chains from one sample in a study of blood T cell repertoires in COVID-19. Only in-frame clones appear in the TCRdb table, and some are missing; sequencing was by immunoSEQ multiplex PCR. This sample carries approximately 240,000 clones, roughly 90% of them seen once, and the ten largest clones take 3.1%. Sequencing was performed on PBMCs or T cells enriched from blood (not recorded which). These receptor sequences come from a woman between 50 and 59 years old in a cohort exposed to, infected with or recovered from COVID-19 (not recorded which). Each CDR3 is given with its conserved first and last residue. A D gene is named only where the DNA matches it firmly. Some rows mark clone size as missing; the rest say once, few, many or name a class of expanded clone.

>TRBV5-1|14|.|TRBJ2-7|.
CASSGSHSLYEQYF
TGCGCCAGCAGCGGATCACATAGCCTCTACGAGCAGTACTTC
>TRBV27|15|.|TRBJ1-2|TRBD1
CASSPSAGTGGRYTF
TGTGCCAGCAGCCCAAGTGCCGGGACAGGGGGCAGGTACACCTTC
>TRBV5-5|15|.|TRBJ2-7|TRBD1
CASSGRGPDFYEQYF
TGTGCCAGCAGTGGCAGGGGGCCTGATTTTTACGAGCAGTACTTC
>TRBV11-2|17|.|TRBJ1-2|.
CASSLGGGQRLTYGYTF
TGTGCCAGCAGCTTAGGGGGGGGACAACGCCTTACCTATGGCTACACCTTC
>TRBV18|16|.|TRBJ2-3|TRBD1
CASSPMAGGVTDTQYF
TGTGCCAGCTCACCAATGGCAGGGGGCGTCACAGATACGCAGTATTTT
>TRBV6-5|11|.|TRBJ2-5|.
CASSSQETQYF
TGTGCCAGCAGCAGCCAAGAGACCCAGTACTTC
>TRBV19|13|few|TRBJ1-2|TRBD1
CASTGTGNYGYTF
TGTGCCAGTACCGGGACAGGGAACTATGGCTACACCTTC
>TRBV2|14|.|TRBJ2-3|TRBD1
CATSRDRDTGSEYF
TGTGCCACTTCCCGGGACAGGGATACCGGGAGTGAATATTTT
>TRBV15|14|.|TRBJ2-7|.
CAKPPPAGTYEQYF
TGTGCCAAACCCCCCCCCGCGGGGACCTACGAGCAGTACTTC
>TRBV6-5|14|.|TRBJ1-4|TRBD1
CASSSRGLGEKLFF
TGTGCCAGCAGTTCCAGGGGGCTCGGGGAAAAACTGTTTTTT
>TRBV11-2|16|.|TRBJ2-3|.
CASSRDGGVGGDTQYF
TGTGCCAGCAGCCGTGACGGGGGTGTTGGCGGAGATACGCAGTATTTT
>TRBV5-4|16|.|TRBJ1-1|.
CASSLDRVRANTEAFF
TGTGCCAGCAGCTTGGACAGGGTTAGGGCTAACACTGAAGCTTTCTTT
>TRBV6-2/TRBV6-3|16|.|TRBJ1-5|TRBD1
CASSWTGARGNQPQHF
TGTGCCAGCAGTTGGACAGGGGCGAGGGGCAATCAGCCCCAGCATTTT
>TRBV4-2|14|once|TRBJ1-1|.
CASSQEGRNTEAFF
TGTGCCAGCAGCCAAGAGGGCAGGAACACTGAAGCTTTCTTT
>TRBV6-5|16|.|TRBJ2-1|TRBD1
CASSSATGVEWNEQFF
TGTGCCAGCAGTTCCGCGACAGGGGTCGAGTGGAATGAGCAGTTCTTC
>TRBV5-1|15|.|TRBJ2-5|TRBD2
CASSLTGLAVETQYF
TGCGCCAGCAGCCTTACCGGACTAGCGGTAGAGACCCAGTACTTC
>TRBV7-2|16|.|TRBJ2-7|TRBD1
CASSYLGQGYSYEQYF
TGTGCCAGCAGTTATTTGGGACAGGGCTACTCCTACGAGCAGTACTTC